Listed below are T cell receptor beta chains from one sample, sequenced in a study of lymphopenia after photon versus proton radiotherapy. TCRdb's table, derived via immunoSEQ multiplex PCR, lists solely in-frame clones and lacks some. This table holds around 20,000 clones, about 85% found once. The source was peripheral blood, collected from a patient treated with photon-based radiotherapy. The receptors come from a man aged 55 to 70 with pancreatic cancer. Both conserved end residues are part of each CDR3. The D gene is left open where the match is weak. Clone size is given for some rows only: seen once, a few or many times, or a class if the clone is expanded.

V	D	J	size	CDR3	DNA
TRBV7-9	TRBD2	TRBJ2-3	-	CASSSSGRAADTQYF	TGTGCCAGCAGCTCTAGCGGGCGGGCCGCAGATACGCAGTATTTT
TRBV15	-	TRBJ2-1	-	CATSRDFGAGHNEQFF	TGTGCCACCAGCAGAGATTTCGGGGCGGGCCACAATGAGCAGTTCTTC
TRBV6-6	-	TRBJ2-1	-	CASSLQLASDNEQFF	TGTGCCAGCAGCCTACAACTAGCTTCCGACAATGAGCAGTTCTTC
TRBV29-1	TRBD2	TRBJ2-3	-	CSVEEVPAGGGADTQYF	TGCAGCGTTGAGGAGGTGCCCGCGGGGGGCGGGGCAGATACGCAGTATTTT
TRBV11-2	-	TRBJ2-2	-	CASSLGGGKNTGELFF	TGTGCCAGCAGCTTAGGTGGGGGAAAGAACACCGGGGAGCTGTTTTTT
TRBV19	-	TRBJ1-6	-	CASSTGGSYNSPLHF	TGTGCCAGTAGTACGGGGGGGTCCTATAATTCACCCCTCCACTTT
TRBV4-1	TRBD2	TRBJ2-5	-	CASSQDYLAGRQETQYF	TGCGCCAGCAGCCAAGATTATCTAGCGGGACGACAAGAGACCCAGTACTTC
TRBV19	-	TRBJ2-7	-	CASSMNQGDAQYF	TGTGCCAGTAGTATGAATCAGGGAGATGCGCAGTACTTC
TRBV5-5	-	TRBJ2-5	-	CASSFSRQETQYF	TGTGCCAGCAGCTTCTCACGGCAAGAGACCCAGTACTTC
TRBV5-5	-	TRBJ1-5	-	CASSLAAANQPQHF	TGTGCCAGCAGCTTGGCGGCGGCTAATCAGCCCCAGCATTTT
TRBV4-1	-	TRBJ2-3	-	CASRGSGEVDTQYF	TGCGCCAGCAGGGGATCGGGGGAGGTAGATACGCAGTATTTT
TRBV6-5	-	TRBJ2-1	-	CASKPGRSSYNEQFF	TGTGCCAGTAAACCGGGACGGAGCTCCTACAATGAGCAGTTCTTC
TRBV7-3	TRBD1	TRBJ2-1	-	CASSIGRGRGHTDEQFF	TGTGCCAGCAGCATCGGCAGGGGCAGGGGGCATACAGATGAGCAGTTCTTC
TRBV19	-	TRBJ1-5	-	CASSFRGQPQHF	TGTGCCAGTAGTTTCAGGGGCCAGCCCCAGCATTTT
TRBV7-6	-	TRBJ2-2	-	CASSLVQGGTGELFF	TGTGCCAGCAGCTTAGTACAGGGCGGGACCGGGGAGCTGTTTTTT
TRBV10-3	TRBD1	TRBJ1-1	once	CATSRTGGRTEAFF	TGTGCCACATCAAGGACAGGGGGACGGACTGAAGCTTTCTTT
TRBV5-4	TRBD2	TRBJ2-5	-	CASSVAGAGETQYF	TGTGCCAGCAGTGTAGCGGGGGCGGGAGAGACCCAGTACTTC
TRBV9	-	TRBJ2-1	-	CASSVGGLHNEQFF	TGTGCCAGCAGCGTAGGAGGTCTCCACAATGAGCAGTTCTTC
TRBV10-3	TRBD1	TRBJ2-1	-	CAISEAGQGSNEQFF	TGTGCCATCAGTGAGGCCGGACAGGGTTCCAATGAGCAGTTCTTC
TRBV2	-	TRBJ1-2	once	CASSEVGTRAYGYTF	TGTGCCAGCAGTGAAGTGGGGACGAGGGCTTATGGCTACACCTTC
TRBV5-6	-	TRBJ2-5	once	CASSLLGKTQYF	TGTGCCAGCAGCTTGTTGGGTAAGACCCAGTACTTC
TRBV7-3	TRBD2	TRBJ2-5	-	CASSPGTSGETQYF	TGTGCCAGCAGCCCTGGGACTAGTGGGGAGACCCAGTACTTC
TRBV5-6	TRBD1	TRBJ2-7	once	CASSRAGQGWVLAYEQYF	TGTGCCAGCAGCAGAGCCGGACAGGGGTGGGTATTGGCCTACGAGCAGTACTTC
TRBV7-9	TRBD2	TRBJ2-5	-	CASSLADAGGRKTQYF	TGTGCCAGCAGCTTAGCTGACGCGGGGGGTCGAAAGACCCAGTACTTC
TRBV4-2	TRBD2	TRBJ2-3	-	CASSQAPTSGSFTDTQYF	TGTGCCAGCAGCCAGGCCCCTACTAGCGGCTCCTTCACAGATACGCAGTATTTT
TRBV5-1	-	TRBJ2-5	-	CASSLPDSGGTQYF	TGCGCCAGCAGCTTGCCGGACTCCGGTGGGACCCAGTACTTC
TRBV6-5	-	TRBJ2-3	once	CASKVGSWGTDTQYF	TGTGCCAGCAAGGTCGGTAGCTGGGGCACAGATACGCAGTATTTT
TRBV5-4	TRBD2	TRBJ2-1	once	CASSPGGAGNEQFF	TGTGCCAGCAGTCCCGGGGGGGCGGGAAATGAGCAGTTCTTC
TRBV27	-	TRBJ1-3	-	CASRQSSGNTIYF	TGTGCCAGCAGGCAGAGCTCTGGAAACACCATATATTTT